The 8 T cell receptor beta chains presented below share a single source sample, sequenced in a study of cytomegalovirus exposure and HLA in healthy donors. The study ran its PCR with 60 Vbeta and 13 Jbeta primers. TCRdb's copy holds only in-frame clones and misses some; the assay was immunoSEQ multiplex PCR. The sample contains some 35,000 clones, 60% to 75% of which appear only once. The sequenced sample was PBMCs. Receptor source: a man aged 25 to 40 in good health and CMV-seronegative.

The rearrangement links TRBV28 to TRBJ1-5; perhaps TRBD1 as D (6 bases). This CDR3 comprises 15 residues. Trimming removed 7 bases from V and 2 bases from J, with 15 bases in between. The V gene's germline CDR1 is MDHEN and CDR2 SYDVKM. The CDR3 DNA reads TGTGCCAGCACAACAGGGTTCTTCGGCAATCAGCCCCAGCATTTT. Translating gives CASTTGFFGNQPQHF.

The chain joins TRBV29-1 to TRBJ1-5; 8 nucleotides line up with TRBD1. The CDR3 is 15 residues long. V lost 6 bases to trimming and J lost 3 bases; unmatched junction nucleotides: 10. Per the germline V gene, CDR1 is SQVTM and CDR2 is ANQGSEA. The DNA of the CDR3 is TGCAGCGTCCAATTTACGGACAGGGTCAATCAGCCCCAGCATTTT. Its translation: CSVQFTDRVNQPQHF. Supplemented by reference TRBV29-1 and TRBJ1-5, the full variable domain reads SAVISQKPSRDICQRGTSLTIQCQVDSQVTMMFWYRQQPGQSLTLIATANQGSEATYESGFVIDKFPISRPNLTFSTLTVSNMSPEDSSIYLCSVQFTDRVNQPQHFGDGTRLSIL.

This rearrangement joins TRBV11-2 to TRBJ2-7; 16 bases fit TRBD2. The germline CDR1 and CDR2 sequences are SGHAT and FQNNGV. The V gene end was trimmed by 3 bases and the J gene end by 2 bases; junction bases not matched to a gene: 1. The CDR3 is made up of 16 amino acids. The DNA for the CDR3 is TGTGCCAGCAGCTTCGGGACTAGCGGGAGGGCCTACGAGCAGTACTTC. Protein: CASSFGTSGRAYEQYF.

This clone was detected only a few times. The genes are TRBV7-9 and TRBJ1-2; 8 bases are a match to TRBD1. V was pared by 5 bases and J by 7 bases, with 3 bases of the junction left unmatched. This CDR3 contains 12 residues. Germline V gene data show CDR1 as SEHNR and CDR2 as FQNEAQ (reference sequence). The CDR3 loop reads CASSPQGGGYTF. CDR3 DNA sequence: TGTGCCAGCAGCCCACAGGGGGGTGGCTACACCTTC.

The CDR3 region is CASSFPPPGGRAEAFF. For the CDR3, the DNA is TGTGCCAGCAGTTTCCCCCCGCCAGGGGGTAGAGCTGAAGCTTTCTTT. V is TRBV28 and J is TRBJ1-1, with TRBD1 identical over 7 bases. Germline V CDR1 and CDR2: MDHEN, SYDVKM. The ends lost 3 bases at V and 6 bases at J; junction bases unmatched: 13. CDR3 length equals 16 residues.

This clone was counted between two and nine times. This rearrangement joins TRBV5-6 to TRBJ1-2; no reliable D call. The germline CDR1 and CDR2 sequences are SGHDT and YYEEEE. Trimming stripped 1 base from V and 7 bases from J, with 8 bases between. The CDR3 has 12 amino acids. CDR3 sequence (DNA): TGTGCCAGCAGCTTGTACGGTTTTGGCTACACCTTC. This sequence encodes CASSLYGFGYTF.

This clone appeared once. J is TRBJ1-5 and V is TRBV6-1, with 8 bases aligning to TRBD1. The junction had 10 bases not matched to a gene; V was cut back by 3 bases and J by 6 bases. Germline values: CDR1 MNHNS, CDR2 SASEGT. This CDR3 spans 16 amino acids. CDR3 sequence reads: CASSDRDRGRTQPQHF. DNA for the CDR3: TGTGCCAGCAGTGACCGCGACAGGGGAAGGACTCAGCCCCAGCATTTT.

The DNA for the CDR3 is TGTGCCAGCAGTTCCGGGGGGGGGCAGCCCCAGCATTTT. Its translation: CASSSGGGQPQHF. This chain links TRBV6-5 with TRBJ1-5; perhaps TRBD1 as D (5 bases). CDR1 and CDR2 from the germline V gene are MNHEY and SVGAGI. V was trimmed by 4 bases and J by 7 bases, leaving 11 bases between them. This CDR3 is 13 amino acids long.